This T cell receptor beta chain was obtained from a study of T cell responses to AZD1222 COVID-19 vaccine. Study-level results: A rise in Spike-specific TCR breadth and depth followed two AZD1222 doses. Samples come after the peak T cell response, not at day 14.

The table lists this clone with a count of one. Its matching antigen is unknown. The germline V gene encodes CDR1 LNHDA and CDR2 SQIVND (reference sequence). The CDR3 has 13 amino acids. V was cut by 2 bases and J by 2 bases, with 6 bases left in between. Sequencing was performed with immunoSEQ multiplex PCR; in TCRdb, only in-frame clones are kept and a portion is missing. The repertoire has 250,000 to 300,000 clones, about 94% of them found once; the top ten carry 0.5% to 0.7%. Sample: peripheral blood, taken 28 days after the second AZD1222 dose. J is TRBJ1-2 and V is TRBV19, with D unclear. This TCR came from an adult who received the AZD1222 COVID-19 vaccine. CDR3 residues: CASSIKINYGYTF. The CDR3 region has the DNA TGTGCCAGTAGTATAAAGATAAACTATGGCTACACCTTC.